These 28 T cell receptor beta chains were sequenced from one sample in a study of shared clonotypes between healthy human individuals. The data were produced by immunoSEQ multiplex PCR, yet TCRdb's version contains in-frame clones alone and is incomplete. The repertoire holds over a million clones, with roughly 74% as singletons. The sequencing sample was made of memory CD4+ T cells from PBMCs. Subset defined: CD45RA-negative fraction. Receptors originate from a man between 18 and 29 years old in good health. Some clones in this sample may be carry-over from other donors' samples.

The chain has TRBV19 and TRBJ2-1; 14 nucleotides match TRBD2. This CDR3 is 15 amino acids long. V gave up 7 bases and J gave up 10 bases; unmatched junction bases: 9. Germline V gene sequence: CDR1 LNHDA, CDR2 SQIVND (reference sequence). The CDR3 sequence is CASTRLAGGPAEQFF. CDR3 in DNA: TGTGCCAGTACTAGACTAGCGGGAGGGCCGGCGGAGCAGTTCTTC.

The chain's CDR3 is CASSWWLNEKLFF. CDR3 DNA sequence: TGTGCCAGCAGCTGGTGGCTCAATGAAAAACTGTTTTTT. This chain joins TRBV7-9 and TRBJ1-4; the D is unclear. Germline V gene sequence: CDR1 SEHNR, CDR2 FQNEAQ (reference sequence). This CDR3 is 13 amino acids long. The V gene lost 4 bases and the J gene lost 5 bases, with 8 bases spanning the gap.

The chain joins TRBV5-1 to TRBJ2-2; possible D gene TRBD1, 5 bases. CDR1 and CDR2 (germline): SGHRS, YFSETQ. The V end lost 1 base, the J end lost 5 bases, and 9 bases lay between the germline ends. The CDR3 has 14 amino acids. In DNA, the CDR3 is TGCGCCAGCAGCTTGTGGCAGGGTACCGGGGAGCTGTTTTTT. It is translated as CASSLWQGTGELFF.

The CDR3 coding sequence is TGTGCCAGTAGCACTACAGGGGGCCATTCCTACGAGCAGTACTTC. This translates into CASSTTGGHSYEQYF. The chain combines TRBV19 with TRBJ2-7; 9 bases match TRBD1. This CDR3 spans 15 amino acids. The junction had 7 bases not matched to a gene; V was cut back by 6 bases and J by 1 base. Looked up from germline, CDR1 is LNHDA and CDR2 is SQIVND (reference sequence).

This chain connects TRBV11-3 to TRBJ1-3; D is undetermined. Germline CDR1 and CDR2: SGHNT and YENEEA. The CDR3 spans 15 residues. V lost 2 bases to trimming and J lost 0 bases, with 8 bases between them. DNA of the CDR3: TGTGCCAGCAGCTTATCTCCCACCTCTGGAAACACCATATATTTT. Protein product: CASSLSPTSGNTIYF.

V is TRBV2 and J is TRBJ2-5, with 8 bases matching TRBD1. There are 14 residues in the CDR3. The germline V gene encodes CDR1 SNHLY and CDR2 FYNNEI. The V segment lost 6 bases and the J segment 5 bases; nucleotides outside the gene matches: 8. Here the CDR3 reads CASRWAGGEETQYF. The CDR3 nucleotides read TGTGCCAGCAGGTGGGCAGGGGGCGAGGAGACCCAGTACTTC.

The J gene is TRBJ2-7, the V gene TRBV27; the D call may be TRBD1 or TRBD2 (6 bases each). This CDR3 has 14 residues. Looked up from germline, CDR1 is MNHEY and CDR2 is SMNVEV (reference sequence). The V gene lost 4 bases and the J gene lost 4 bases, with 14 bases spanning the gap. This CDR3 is CASSYRGEMYEQYF. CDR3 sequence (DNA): TGTGCCAGCAGTTATAGGGGGGAGATGTACGAGCAGTACTTC.

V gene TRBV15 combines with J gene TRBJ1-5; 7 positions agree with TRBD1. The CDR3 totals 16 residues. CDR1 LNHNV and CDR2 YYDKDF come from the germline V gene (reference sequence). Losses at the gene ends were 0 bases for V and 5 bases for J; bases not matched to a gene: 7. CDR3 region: CATSRDISGGHQPQHF. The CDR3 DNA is TGTGCCACCAGCAGAGATATATCAGGGGGGCATCAGCCCCAGCATTTT.

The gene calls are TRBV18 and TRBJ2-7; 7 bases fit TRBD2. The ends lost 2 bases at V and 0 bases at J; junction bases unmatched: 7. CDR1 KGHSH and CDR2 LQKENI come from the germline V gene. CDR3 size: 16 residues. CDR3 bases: TGTGCCAGCTCACCAAGGCCAGCGGGATACTCCTACGAGCAGTACTTC. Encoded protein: CASSPRPAGYSYEQYF.

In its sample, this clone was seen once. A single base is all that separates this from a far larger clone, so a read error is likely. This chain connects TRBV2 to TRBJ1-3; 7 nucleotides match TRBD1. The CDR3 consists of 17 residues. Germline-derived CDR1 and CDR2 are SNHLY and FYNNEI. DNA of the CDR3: TGTGCCAGCAGTGCCCGGACAGGCTTCTTCTCTGGAAGCACCATATATTTT. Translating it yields CASSARTGFFSGSTIYF.

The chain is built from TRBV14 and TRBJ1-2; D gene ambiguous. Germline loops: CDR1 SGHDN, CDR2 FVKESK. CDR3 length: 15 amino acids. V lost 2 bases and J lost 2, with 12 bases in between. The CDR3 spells CASSQWTAINYGYTF. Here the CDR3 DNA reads TGTGCCAGCAGCCAATGGACGGCAATCAACTATGGCTACACCTTC.

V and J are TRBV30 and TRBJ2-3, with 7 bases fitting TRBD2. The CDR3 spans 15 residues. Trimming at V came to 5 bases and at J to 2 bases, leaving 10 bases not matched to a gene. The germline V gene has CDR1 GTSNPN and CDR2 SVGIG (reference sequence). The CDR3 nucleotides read TGTGCCTGGGTGATCGCCGGGACTAACACAGATACGCAGTATTTT. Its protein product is CAWVIAGTNTDTQYF.

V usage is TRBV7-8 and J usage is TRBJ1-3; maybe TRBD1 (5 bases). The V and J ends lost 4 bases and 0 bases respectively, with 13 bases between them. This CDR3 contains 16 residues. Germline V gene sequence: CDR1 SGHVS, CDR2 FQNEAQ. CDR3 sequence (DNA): TGTGCCAGCAGCTCCACCCGGGACCGCTCTGGAAACACCATATATTTT. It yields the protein CASSSTRDRSGNTIYF.

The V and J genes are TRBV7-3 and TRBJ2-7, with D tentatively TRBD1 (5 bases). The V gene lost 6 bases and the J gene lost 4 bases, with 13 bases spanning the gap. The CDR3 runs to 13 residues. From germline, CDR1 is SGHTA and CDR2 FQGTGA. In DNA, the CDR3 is TGTGCCAGCAGGAACCAGGGCCGTTACGAGCAGTACTTC. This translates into CASRNQGRYEQYF.

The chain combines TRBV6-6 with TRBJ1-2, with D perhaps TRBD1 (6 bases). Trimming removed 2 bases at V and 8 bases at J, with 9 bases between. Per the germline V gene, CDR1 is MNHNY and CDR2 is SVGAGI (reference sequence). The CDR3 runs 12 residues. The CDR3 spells CASSYAGEGYTF. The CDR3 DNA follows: TGTGCCAGCAGTTACGCAGGGGAGGGCTACACCTTC.

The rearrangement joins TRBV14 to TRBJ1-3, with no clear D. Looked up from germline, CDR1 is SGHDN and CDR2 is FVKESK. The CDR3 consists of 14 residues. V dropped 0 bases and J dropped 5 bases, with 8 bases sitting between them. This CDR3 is CASSQDSGRNTIYF. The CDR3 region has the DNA TGTGCCAGCAGCCAAGACAGCGGCCGAAACACCATATATTTT.

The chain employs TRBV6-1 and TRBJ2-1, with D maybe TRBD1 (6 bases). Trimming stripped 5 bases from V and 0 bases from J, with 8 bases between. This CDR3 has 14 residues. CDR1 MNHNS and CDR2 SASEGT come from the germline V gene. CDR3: CASSTGSSYNEQFF. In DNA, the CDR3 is TGTGCCAGCAGTACAGGGAGCTCCTACAATGAGCAGTTCTTC.

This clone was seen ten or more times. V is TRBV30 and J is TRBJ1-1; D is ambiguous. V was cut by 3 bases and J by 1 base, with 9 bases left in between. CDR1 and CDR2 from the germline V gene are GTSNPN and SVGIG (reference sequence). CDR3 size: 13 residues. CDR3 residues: CAWREDPNTEAFF. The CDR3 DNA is TGTGCCTGGAGAGAAGACCCGAACACTGAAGCTTTCTTT.

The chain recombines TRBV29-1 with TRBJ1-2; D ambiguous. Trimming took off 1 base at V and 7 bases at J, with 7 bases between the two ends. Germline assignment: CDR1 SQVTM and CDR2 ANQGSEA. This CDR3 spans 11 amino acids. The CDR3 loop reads CSVEGAAGYTF. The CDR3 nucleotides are TGCAGCGTTGAAGGGGCTGCTGGCTACACCTTC.

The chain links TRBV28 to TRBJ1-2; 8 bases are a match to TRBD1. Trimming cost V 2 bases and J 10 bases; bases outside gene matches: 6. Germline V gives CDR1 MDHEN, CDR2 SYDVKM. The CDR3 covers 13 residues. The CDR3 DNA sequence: TGTGCCAGCAGTTTAAGACAGGGGAAAGACTACACCTTC. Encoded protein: CASSLRQGKDYTF.

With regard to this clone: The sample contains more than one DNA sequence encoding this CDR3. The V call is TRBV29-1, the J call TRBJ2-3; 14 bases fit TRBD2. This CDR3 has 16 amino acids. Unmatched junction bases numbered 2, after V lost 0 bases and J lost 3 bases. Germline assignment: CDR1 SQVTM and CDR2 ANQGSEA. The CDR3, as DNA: TGCAGCGTTGAAGATCGGACTAGCGGGAGGACAGATACGCAGTATTTT. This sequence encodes CSVEDRTSGRTDTQYF.

The CDR3 coding sequence is TGCGCCAGCAGCTTGCCGGAAGAGACCCAGTACTTC. This gives the protein CASSLPEETQYF. V is TRBV5-1 and J is TRBJ2-5; D is undetermined. V was clipped by 1 base and J by 3 bases, with 4 bases between them. Germline V gives CDR1 SGHRS, CDR2 YFSETQ. This CDR3 has 12 amino acids.

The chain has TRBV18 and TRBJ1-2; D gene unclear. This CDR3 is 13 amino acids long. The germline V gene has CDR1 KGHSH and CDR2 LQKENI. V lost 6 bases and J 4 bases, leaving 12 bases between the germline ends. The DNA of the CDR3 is TGTGCCAGCTCCCTCATACTGGGCTATGGCTACACCTTC. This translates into CASSLILGYGYTF.

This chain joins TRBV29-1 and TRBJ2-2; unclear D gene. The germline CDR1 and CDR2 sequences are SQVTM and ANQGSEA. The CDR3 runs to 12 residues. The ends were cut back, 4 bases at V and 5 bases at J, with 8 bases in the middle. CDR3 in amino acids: CSVGFRTGELFF. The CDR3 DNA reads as TGCAGCGTTGGGTTCCGGACCGGGGAGCTGTTTTTT.

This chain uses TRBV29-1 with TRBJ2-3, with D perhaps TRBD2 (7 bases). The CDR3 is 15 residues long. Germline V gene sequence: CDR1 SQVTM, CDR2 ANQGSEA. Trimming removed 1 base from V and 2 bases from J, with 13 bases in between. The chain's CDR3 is CSVEGSGTHTDTQYF. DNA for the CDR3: TGCAGCGTTGAAGGGAGCGGGACACACACAGATACGCAGTATTTT.

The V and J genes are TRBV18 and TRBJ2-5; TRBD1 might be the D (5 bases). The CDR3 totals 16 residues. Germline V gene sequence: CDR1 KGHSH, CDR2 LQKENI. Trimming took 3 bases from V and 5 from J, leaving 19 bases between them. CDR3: CASSPSNDRVRETQYF. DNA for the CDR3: TGTGCCAGCTCACCTTCGAACGACAGAGTAAGGGAGACCCAGTACTTC.

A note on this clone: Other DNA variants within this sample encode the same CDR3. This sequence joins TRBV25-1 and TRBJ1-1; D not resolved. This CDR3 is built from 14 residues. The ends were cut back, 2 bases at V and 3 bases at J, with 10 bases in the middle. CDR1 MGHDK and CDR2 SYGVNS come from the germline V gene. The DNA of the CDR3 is TGTGCCAGCAGTGAACTCGGGAGGGACACTGAAGCTTTCTTT. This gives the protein CASSELGRDTEAFF.

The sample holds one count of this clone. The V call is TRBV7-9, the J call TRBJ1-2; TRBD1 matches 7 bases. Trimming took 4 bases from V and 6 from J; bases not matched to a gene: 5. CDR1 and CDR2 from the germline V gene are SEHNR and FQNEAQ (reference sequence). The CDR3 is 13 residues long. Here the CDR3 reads CASSSQGWNGYTF. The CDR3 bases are TGTGCCAGCAGCTCACAGGGGTGGAATGGCTACACCTTC.